The following is a T cell receptor beta chain sequence with its context. The source of the sample is a study of CD8 T cells in Susac syndrome. Looking at the study overall: Treatment status at blood draw for the Susac syndrome patients was therapy-naive, corticosteroids, or intravenous immunoglobulin alone.

RNA totalling 0.5 to 1 ug underwent reverse transcription with random hexamers. With immunoSEQ multiplex PCR, TCR beta CDR3 was amplified across 54 Vbeta and 13 Jbeta. One entry per CDR3 protein, called by TCRdb with MiXCR from the immunoSEQ multiplex PCR reads. This sample yields 140,000 to 150,000 distinct CDR3 sequences, of which about 94% are seen a single time; roughly 0.084% belongs to the top ten. Germline assignment: CDR1 SQVTM and CDR2 ANQGSEA. V was clipped by 8 bases and J by 0 bases, with 17 bases between them. The CDR3 is 15 amino acids. This chain links TRBV29-1 with TRBJ2-1; possibly TRBD1 or TRBD2 for D (5 bases each). The specimen was CD4+ T cells from PBMCs. The receptor comes from a human donor with Susac syndrome. The CDR3 DNA sequence: TGCAGCATTACCGGGGCTTCTTACTCCTACAATGAGCAGTTCTTC. The encoded protein is CSITGASYSYNEQFF.